Each of the 32 T cell receptor beta chains below was sequenced from the same sample in a study of T cell clones after liver transplantation. Assay used: immunoSEQ multiplex PCR; TCRdb lists only in-frame clones, some missing. The sample records about 120,000 clones, 90% being singletons. Material: CD4+ T cells from blood, obtained 12 months after liver transplant. These receptors all come from a human patient who received a liver transplant. Some T cells may trace back to the graft donor.

This rearrangement joins TRBV7-3 to TRBJ2-6, with 8 bases matching TRBD1. V lost 4 bases to trimming and J lost 2 bases; unmatched junction nucleotides: 4. Germline CDR1 is SGHTA and CDR2 is FQGTGA. The CDR3 length is 16 residues. The CDR3 sequence is CASSSSTGAGANVLTF. The CDR3 nucleotides are TGTGCCAGCAGCTCCTCGACAGGGGCTGGGGCCAACGTCCTGACTTTC.

This sequence joins TRBV19 and TRBJ2-7; 7 positions match TRBD1. The CDR3 is made up of 16 amino acids. The germline CDR1 and CDR2 sequences are LNHDA and SQIVND (reference sequence). Trimming cost V 1 base and J 3 bases; bases outside gene matches: 9. CDR3 coding DNA: TGTGCCAGTAGTATAGGCCCCCCACAGGGGAACTACGAGCAGTACTTC. Amino acids: CASSIGPPQGNYEQYF.

The chain links TRBV18 to TRBJ1-1; no clear D. Trimming cost V 2 bases and J 1 base, with 14 bases left between them. CDR3 length equals 16 residues. In germline, CDR1 is KGHSH, CDR2 LQKENI. CDR3 nucleotides: TGTGCCAGCTCACCAAGGGCGGGCGCCAAGAACACTGAAGCTTTCTTT. It codes for CASSPRAGAKNTEAFF.

The rearrangement joins TRBV7-2 to TRBJ2-3, with unresolved D. This CDR3 is built from 14 residues. Germline-derived CDR1 and CDR2 are SGHTA and FQGNSA. The V end was cut by 0 bases, the J end by 0 bases, with 4 bases between. CDR3 nucleotides: TGTGCCAGCAGCTTAGCTTTTAGCACAGATACGCAGTATTTT. This translates into CASSLAFSTDTQYF. The whole variable domain, remainder taken from reference TRBV7-2 and TRBJ2-3, is GAGVSQSPSNKVTEKGKDVELRCDPISGHTALYWYRQSLGQGLEFLIYFQGNSAPDKSGLPSDRFSAERTGGSVSTLTIQRTQQEDSAVYLCASSLAFSTDTQYFGPGTRLTVL.

The chain links TRBV28 to TRBJ1-5; a weak D match, TRBD1 (5 bases). CDR1 and CDR2 (germline): MDHEN, SYDVKM. With 6 bases removed from V and 1 base from J, the gap between germline ends came to 13 bases. The CDR3 spans 15 residues. CDR3 in amino acids: CASRTSGRSNQPQHF. The CDR3 bases are TGTGCCAGCAGAACCTCGGGGCGGAGCAATCAGCCCCAGCATTTT.

The chain joins TRBV11-3 to TRBJ2-7, with unresolved D. Germline loops: CDR1 SGHNT, CDR2 YENEEA. The CDR3 is 14 residues long. Trimming left V 1 base short and J 5 bases short, with 12 bases between. The CDR3, as DNA: TGTGCCAGCAGCTTAGCGGATAAAACCCACGAGCAGTACTTC. Protein: CASSLADKTHEQYF.

The CDR3 nucleotides are TGCGCCAGCAGCTTGGCACTAGCGAACACTGAAGCTTTCTTT. Its translation: CASSLALANTEAFF. The rearrangement links TRBV5-1 to TRBJ1-1; D remains ambiguous. Germline CDR1 and CDR2: SGHRS and YFSETQ. This CDR3 is built from 14 residues. The V end was cut by 0 bases, the J end by 1 base, with 7 bases between.

V and J are TRBV15 and TRBJ2-1; D might be TRBD2 (6 bases). Trimming stripped 1 base from V and 5 bases from J, with 9 bases between. Germline V gene data show CDR1 as LNHNV and CDR2 as YYDKDF (reference sequence). The length of the CDR3 is 14 residues. CDR3 region: CATSRGGIDNEQFF. DNA of the CDR3: TGTGCCACCAGCAGAGGCGGGATAGACAATGAGCAGTTCTTC.

The V gene is TRBV7-2, the J gene TRBJ2-7; D is uncertain. From germline, CDR1 is SGHTA and CDR2 FQGNSA. CDR3 length: 15 residues. V lost 0 bases, J lost 3 bases, and 12 bases lay in between. The DNA for the CDR3 is TGTGCCAGCAGCTTAGCTGGGGAAGCCCTCTACGAGCAGTACTTC. Protein product: CASSLAGEALYEQYF.

This clone was detected once. The chain has TRBV5-1 and TRBJ2-7; a weak D match, TRBD1 (5 bases). The V end was cut by 0 bases, the J end by 2 bases, with 12 bases between. The CDR3 has 15 residues. Germline CDR1 and CDR2: SGHRS and YFSETQ. The CDR3 DNA reads as TGCGCCAGCAGCTTGGCGCAGGGTGGTCCCTACGAGCAGTACTTC. Residues: CASSLAQGGPYEQYF.

The V gene is TRBV7-2, the J gene TRBJ2-7; 11 bases align to TRBD2. V gave up 1 base and J gave up 2 bases; unmatched junction bases: 7. Per the germline V gene, CDR1 is SGHTA and CDR2 is FQGNSA. CDR3 size: 17 residues. In DNA form, the CDR3 reads TGTGCCAGCAGCTTAGGACTAGCGGGACCTCACCCCTACGAGCAGTACTTC. The encoded protein is CASSLGLAGPHPYEQYF.

This clone was observed many times. This same CDR3 is encoded by further DNA sequences in the sample. The rearrangement uses TRBV7-6 and TRBJ2-1; possibly TRBD1 or TRBD2 for D (6 bases each). Per the germline V gene, CDR1 is SGHVS and CDR2 is FNYEAQ. V gave up 3 bases and J gave up 8 bases, with 8 bases separating them. The CDR3 length is 12 residues. CDR3 amino acids: CASSFRGDEQFF. CDR3 DNA: TGTGCCAGCAGCTTTAGGGGGGATGAGCAGTTCTTC.

The chain recombines TRBV28 with TRBJ1-3; 11 bases map to TRBD1. CDR1 MDHEN and CDR2 SYDVKM come from the germline V gene. V gave up 7 bases and J gave up 2 bases; unmatched junction bases: 1. The CDR3 extends over 14 amino acids. CDR3 region: CASTGQGAGNTIYF. The CDR3 DNA sequence: TGTGCCAGCACGGGACAGGGGGCTGGAAACACCATATATTTT. Full variable domain (remainder filled in from reference TRBV28 and TRBJ1-3): DVKVTQSSRYLVKRTGEKVFLECVQDMDHENMFWYRQDPGLGLRLIYFSYDVKMKEKGDIPEGYSVSREKKERFSLILESASTNQTSMYLCASTGQGAGNTIYFGEGSWLTVV.

The CDR3 sequence: CASKTATNEKLFF. The CDR3 coding sequence is TGTGCCAGCAAAACTGCAACTAATGAAAAACTGTTTTTT. The chain joins TRBV27 to TRBJ1-4; the D is unclear. V was pared by 7 bases and J by 0 bases, with 6 bases between. Germline values: CDR1 MNHEY, CDR2 SMNVEV (reference sequence). The CDR3 totals 13 residues.

The chain combines TRBV5-1 with TRBJ2-7, with D possibly being TRBD1 (5 bases). The ends were cut back, 7 bases at V and 2 bases at J, with 10 bases in the middle. The CDR3 loop spans 12 amino acids. CDR1 SGHRS and CDR2 YFSETQ come from the germline V gene. Written as DNA, the CDR3 is TGCGCCAGCGCAGGGTCACCCTACGAGCAGTACTTC. Residues: CASAGSPYEQYF.

The V and J genes are TRBV5-5 and TRBJ2-7; D not resolved. Germline values: CDR1 SGHKS, CDR2 YYEKEE (reference sequence). The CDR3 contains 15 residues. With 4 bases removed from V and 3 bases from J, the gap between germline ends came to 17 bases. The CDR3 DNA follows: TGTGCCAGCAGCCCTCAAGCAGAGGTGGGCTACGAGCAGTACTTC. Residues: CASSPQAEVGYEQYF.

The chain couples TRBV28 to TRBJ2-3; 7 bases agree with TRBD2. In germline, CDR1 is MDHEN, CDR2 SYDVKM. The CDR3 is made up of 13 amino acids. Losses at the gene ends were 5 bases for V and 7 bases for J; bases not matched to a gene: 6. The CDR3 loop reads CASSTGGLNTQYF. CDR3 DNA sequence: TGTGCCAGCAGTACCGGGGGGTTGAATACGCAGTATTTT.

CDR3 sequence: CASSSRLPPDTQYF. The DNA of the CDR3 is TGTGCCAGCAGTTCCCGACTACCCCCAGATACGCAGTATTTT. This chain connects TRBV28 to TRBJ2-3; D perhaps matches TRBD2 (5 bases). From germline, CDR1 is MDHEN and CDR2 SYDVKM. The CDR3 spans 14 residues. Trimming shortened V by 4 bases and J by 4 bases, and 12 bases separated the two germline ends.

The chain is built from TRBV11-3 and TRBJ2-1; TRBD1 agrees at 7 bases. There are 15 residues in the CDR3. CDR1 is SGHNT and CDR2 is YENEEA in the germline V gene. V lost 5 bases, J lost 1 base, and 5 bases stayed unmatched. The CDR3 protein is CASSPTGISYNEQFF. The DNA of the CDR3 is TGTGCCAGCAGCCCGACAGGGATTTCCTACAATGAGCAGTTCTTC. Full variable domain (remainder filled in from reference TRBV11-3 and TRBJ2-1): EAGVVQSPRYKIIEKKQPVAFWCNPISGHNTLYWYLQNLGQGPELLIRYENEEAVDDSQLPKDRFSAERLKGVDSTLKIQPAELGDSAVYLCASSPTGISYNEQFFGPGTRLTVL.

The sample holds one count of this clone. The chain joins TRBV7-9 to TRBJ1-3, with D possibly being TRBD1 (6 bases). CDR1 and CDR2 from the germline V gene are SEHNR and FQNEAQ (reference sequence). The CDR3 length is 14 residues. V lost 10 bases, J lost 3 bases, and 16 bases lay in between. CDR3 amino acids: CATALLRGGNTIYF. The CDR3 nucleotides are TGTGCCACGGCCTTACTCAGGGGTGGAAACACCATATATTTT.

The rearrangement joins TRBV19 to TRBJ2-2; 7 bases line up with TRBD1. V lost 3 bases and J lost 6; bases outside the gene matches: 1. The CDR3 spans 13 residues. Germline V gene data show CDR1 as LNHDA and CDR2 as SQIVND (reference sequence). CDR3 DNA sequence: TGTGCCAGTAGTATCGACAGGGCCGGGGAGCTGTTTTTT. Amino acids: CASSIDRAGELFF.

The genes are TRBV5-1 and TRBJ2-5; 7 nucleotides agree with TRBD1. Trimming took 4 bases from V and 5 from J; bases not matched to a gene: 11. The CDR3 is 15 residues long. The germline V gene encodes CDR1 SGHRS and CDR2 YFSETQ. CDR3 protein: CASSPTQGRGETQYF. CDR3 in DNA: TGCGCCAGCAGCCCTACACAGGGGCGCGGGGAGACCCAGTACTTC.

V usage is TRBV6-1 and J usage is TRBJ1-5; perhaps TRBD1 as D (6 bases). Germline V gene data show CDR1 as MNHNS and CDR2 as SASEGT. The CDR3 runs 13 residues. CDR3 sequence reads: CAEGGLGNQPQHF. CDR3 sequence (DNA): TGTGCAGAGGGGGGACTGGGCAATCAGCCCCAGCATTTT.

The V and J genes are TRBV5-1 and TRBJ2-5, with 7 bases that match TRBD1. V lost 2 bases to trimming and J lost 2 bases; unmatched junction nucleotides: 3. The CDR3 consists of 14 residues. Germline V gene sequence: CDR1 SGHRS, CDR2 YFSETQ. The CDR3 is CASSFTGVQETQYF. CDR3 coding DNA: TGCGCCAGCAGCTTTACAGGGGTGCAAGAGACCCAGTACTTC.

The chain links TRBV9 to TRBJ2-3, with D maybe TRBD2 (5 bases). Germline V gives CDR1 SGDLS, CDR2 YYNGEE. Trimming left V 7 bases short and J 2 bases short, with 14 bases between. The CDR3 loop spans 14 amino acids. CDR3 coding DNA: TGTGCCAGCTCGCGGCGGGTCGTCACAGATACGCAGTATTTT. Translation gives CASSRRVVTDTQYF.

CDR3: CASSDVDRVTHYGYTF. CDR3 bases: TGTGCCAGCAGTGATGTAGACAGGGTCACCCACTATGGCTACACCTTC. The chain combines TRBV2 with TRBJ1-2, with 7 nucleotides matching TRBD1. The germline CDR1 and CDR2 sequences are SNHLY and FYNNEI. The CDR3 is 16 amino acids. J gave up 3 bases and V 3 bases, and 10 bases lay outside the gene matches.

V gene TRBV28 combines with J gene TRBJ2-7, with 8 bases identical to TRBD1. The length of the CDR3 is 16 residues. The junction had 10 bases not matched to a gene; V was cut back by 3 bases and J by 3 bases. Germline V gives CDR1 MDHEN, CDR2 SYDVKM. CDR3 loop: CASSFRGRSPYYEQYF. DNA of the CDR3: TGTGCCAGCAGTTTCAGGGGGCGGTCCCCCTACTACGAGCAGTACTTC. Together with reference TRBV28 and TRBJ2-7, the CDR3 gives the full variable domain: DVKVTQSSRYLVKRTGEKVFLECVQDMDHENMFWYRQDPGLGLRLIYFSYDVKMKEKGDIPEGYSVSREKKERFSLILESASTNQTSMYLCASSFRGRSPYYEQYFGPGTRLTVT.

The chain employs TRBV12-5 and TRBJ1-4, with a weak D call TRBD1 (6 bases). With 5 bases removed from V and 7 bases from J, the gap between germline ends came to 17 bases. The CDR3 runs to 15 residues. Germline CDR1 and CDR2: LGHNT and FRNRAP. The CDR3 region is CASGPPGGGSEKLFF. The CDR3 region has the DNA TGTGCTAGTGGTCCACCGGGGGGCGGGAGTGAAAAACTGTTTTTT.

Details on this clone: Other DNA sequences in this specimen translate into the identical CDR3. The chain links TRBV11-3 to TRBJ1-3, with 9 bases that match TRBD1. Germline V gives CDR1 SGHNT, CDR2 YENEEA. This CDR3 contains 15 residues. V gave up 5 bases and J gave up 4 bases; unmatched junction bases: 6. CDR3 residues: CASSPGQGPGNTIYF. The CDR3 DNA sequence: TGTGCCAGCAGCCCTGGACAGGGGCCAGGAAACACCATATATTTT.

The chain has TRBV13 and TRBJ1-1, with D possibly matching TRBD1 (5 bases). In germline, CDR1 is PRHDT, CDR2 FYEKMQ (reference sequence). The CDR3 length is 17 residues. V was shortened by 2 bases and J by 7 bases, with 23 bases between the two germline ends. The CDR3 spells CASSLRSRVQVIGEAFF. CDR3 in DNA: TGTGCCAGCAGCTTAAGGTCCAGGGTACAAGTCATTGGTGAAGCTTTCTTT.

Many counts were recorded for this clone. The V call is TRBV19, the J call TRBJ1-4, with unresolved D. From germline, CDR1 is LNHDA and CDR2 SQIVND (reference sequence). Trimming removed 1 base at V and 4 bases at J, with 13 bases between. CDR3 length: 16 amino acids. The CDR3 DNA sequence: TGTGCCAGTAGTATAGCACCGGGTCAAGGTAATGAAAAACTGTTTTTT. Residues: CASSIAPGQGNEKLFF. Full variable domain (rest looked up from reference TRBV19 and TRBJ1-4): DGGITQSPKYLFRKEGQNVTLSCEQNLNHDAMYWYRQDPGQGLRLIYYSQIVNDFQKGDIAEGYSVSREKKESFPLTVTSAQKNPTAFYLCASSIAPGQGNEKLFFGSGTQLSVL.

The genes are TRBV5-1 and TRBJ2-3; TRBD2 agrees at 8 bases. CDR1 and CDR2 (germline): SGHRS, YFSETQ. The J segment lost 0 bases and the V segment lost 6 bases, leaving 6 bases of the junction unmatched. The CDR3 extends over 15 amino acids. CDR3 in amino acids: CASTELAASTDTQYF. The CDR3 DNA reads TGCGCCAGCACCGAACTAGCGGCCAGCACAGATACGCAGTATTTT.